This TCR beta chain is drawn from a study of a mutant IDH1 vaccine in newly diagnosed glioma. On the study more broadly: Vaccines began 4-6 weeks after radiotherapy alone, or with temozolomide cycles.

Concerning this clone: Its antigen remains unknown.

Data came from immunoSEQ multiplex PCR; TCRdb stores just in-frame clones and leaves some out. The sample consists of some 70,000 clones, 84% of them appearing once. Time point noted: week 35, safety follow-up. Every vaccination contained 300 ug of the mutant IDH1 20-mer peptide and was paired with topical imiquimod. Across weeks 1, 3, 5, 7, 11, 15, 19 and 23, patients received a vaccination each time, eight in all. The sequenced sample was PBMCs, obtained from a glioma patient whose treatment included an IDH1 peptide vaccine. The clonotype comes from a man between 18 and 35 years old with glioma.

This CDR3 is CASRAAGEFKNIQYF. The CDR3 DNA sequence: TGTGCCAGTAGGGCGGCGGGGGAATTCAAAAACATTCAGTACTTC. V is TRBV19 and J is TRBJ2-4, with TRBD2 matching over 7 bases. CDR3 length equals 15 residues. V lost 6 bases to trimming and J lost 3 bases; unmatched junction nucleotides: 8. CDR1 is LNHDA and CDR2 is SQIVND in the germline V gene (reference sequence).